This T cell receptor beta chain was captured in a study of T cells in Graves' hyperthyroidism and ophthalmopathy. Study results and caveats: Clonotypes that were expanded in thyroid above 0.001 mostly appeared in blood too.

This CDR3 is 16 amino acids long. Germline CDR1 and CDR2: SEHNR and FQNEAQ (reference sequence). Researchers amplified the TCR beta CDR3 regions from RNA transcripts. During a first-round RT-PCR of the TCR CDR3, the HTBI primer set was used. TCRdb recomputed calls from the multiplex PCR reads with MiXCR, one row per CDR3 protein. The profile shows under 200,000 distinct CDR3 sequences, 9.4% of them singletons. Uncontrolled infection, other autoimmune disease, pregnancy or lactation disqualified patients from enrolment. PBMCs were derived from about 9.1 ml fresh peripheral blood. Details on this clonotype: Antigen: not known. A much larger clone lies a single base off, so this may be a read error.

Source material: blood. The sequence was collected from a young woman with Graves' hyperthyroidism that later progressed to Graves' ophthalmopathy. This chain links TRBV7-9 with TRBJ2-5, with D maybe TRBD1 (6 bases). CDR3 in DNA: TGTGCCAGCAGCCGCTTAGGACAGCCCAAGCAAGGGACCCAGTACTTC. As protein: CASSRLGQPKQGTQYF.